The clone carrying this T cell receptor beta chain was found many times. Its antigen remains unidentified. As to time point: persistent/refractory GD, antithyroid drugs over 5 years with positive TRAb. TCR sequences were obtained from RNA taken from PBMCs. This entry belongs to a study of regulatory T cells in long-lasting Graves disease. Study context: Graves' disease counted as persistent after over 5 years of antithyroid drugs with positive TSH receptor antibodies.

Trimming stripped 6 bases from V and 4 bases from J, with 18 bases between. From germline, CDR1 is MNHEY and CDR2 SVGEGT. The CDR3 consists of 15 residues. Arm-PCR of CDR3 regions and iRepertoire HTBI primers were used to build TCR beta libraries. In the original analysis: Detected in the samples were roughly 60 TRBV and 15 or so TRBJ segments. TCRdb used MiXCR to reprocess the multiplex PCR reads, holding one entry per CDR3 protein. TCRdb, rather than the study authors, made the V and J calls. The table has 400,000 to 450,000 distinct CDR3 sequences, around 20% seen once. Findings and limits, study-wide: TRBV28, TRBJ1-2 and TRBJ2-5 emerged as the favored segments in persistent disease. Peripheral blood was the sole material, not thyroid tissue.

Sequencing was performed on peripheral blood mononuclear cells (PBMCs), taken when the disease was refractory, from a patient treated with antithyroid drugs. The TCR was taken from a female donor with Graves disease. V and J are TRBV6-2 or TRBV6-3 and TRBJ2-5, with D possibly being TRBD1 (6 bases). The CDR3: CASSEGETHRETQYF. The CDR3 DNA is TGTGCCAGCAGCGAGGGGGAGACCCATAGAGAGACCCAGTACTTC.